One and the same sample provided the 23 T cell receptor beta chains below, sequenced in a study of cytomegalovirus exposure and HLA in healthy donors. PCR involved 60 Vbeta and 13 Jbeta primers. Libraries were prepared by immunoSEQ multiplex PCR; TCRdb keeps only in-frame clonotypes and omits some of them. The data hold about 78,000 clones, with around 60% observed a single time. Sequencing input: PBMCs. Receptors originate from a man aged 30-40 years in good health and CMV-seropositive.

V usage is TRBV4-1 and J usage is TRBJ2-7; D might be TRBD1 (7 bases). The CDR3 is 14 amino acids. From germline, CDR1 is MGHRA and CDR2 YSYEKL. V was shortened by 3 bases and J by 7 bases, with 16 bases between the two germline ends. The CDR3 DNA reads as TGCGCCAGCAGCCAGTTGACAGGGCGGGGTGAGCAGTACTTC. Protein: CASSQLTGRGEQYF.

The rearrangement uses TRBV11-2 and TRBJ2-7; D may be TRBD1 (6 bases). Germline CDR1 is SGHAT and CDR2 is FQNNGV. With 0 bases removed from V and 6 bases from J, the gap between germline ends came to 12 bases. The CDR3 loop spans 14 amino acids. CDR3 in amino acids: CASSLDPGTSEQYF. The DNA for the CDR3 is TGTGCCAGCAGCTTAGATCCAGGGACAAGCGAGCAGTACTTC.

A note on this clone: Other DNA sequences from this sample encode an identical CDR3 as well. The genes are TRBV4-3 and TRBJ2-7; D might be TRBD2 (6 bases). The CDR3 has 15 amino acids. The V gene lost 4 bases and the J gene lost 6 bases, with 19 bases spanning the gap. Germline-derived CDR1 and CDR2 are LGHNA and YSLEER. DNA of the CDR3: TGCGCCAGCAGCCCCCGGGCCCTAATCGGGGGCGAGCAGTACTTC. Its translation is CASSPRALIGGEQYF.

This clone was counted between two and nine times. The chain has TRBV14 and TRBJ2-6; tentatively, D is TRBD1 (7 bases). V lost 9 bases and J 2 bases, leaving 17 bases between the germline ends. Germline V gene data show CDR1 as SGHDN and CDR2 as FVKESK. The CDR3 runs 16 residues. CDR3 region: CASSHRGGPGANVLTF. The CDR3 DNA reads TGTGCCAGTTCACACAGGGGAGGTCCTGGGGCCAACGTCCTGACTTTC.

The V and J genes are TRBV5-1 and TRBJ2-3; possibly TRBD2 for D (7 bases). V lost 0 bases to trimming and J lost 1 base, with 9 bases between them. CDR1 is SGHRS, CDR2 YFSETQ, per germline. This CDR3 has 15 amino acids. The CDR3 is CASSLGGGGTDTQYF. CDR3 bases: TGCGCCAGCAGCTTGGGGGGGGGCGGCACAGATACGCAGTATTTT.

The J gene is TRBJ2-3, the V gene TRBV11-3, with D possibly being TRBD1 (6 bases). The germline V gene has CDR1 SGHNT and CDR2 YENEEA. V lost 0 bases to trimming and J lost 9 bases, with 16 bases between them. CDR3 length: 15 amino acids. CDR3 amino acids: CASSLDPVLQGTQYF. Written as DNA, the CDR3 is TGTGCCAGCAGCTTAGACCCCGTTCTACAGGGAACGCAGTATTTT. The whole variable domain, filled in from reference TRBV11-3 and TRBJ2-3, reads EAGVVQSPRYKIIEKKQPVAFWCNPISGHNTLYWYLQNLGQGPELLIRYENEEAVDDSQLPKDRFSAERLKGVDSTLKIQPAELGDSAVYLCASSLDPVLQGTQYFGPGTRLTVL.

This chain connects TRBV19 to TRBJ2-3; perhaps TRBD1 as D (6 bases). V dropped 2 bases and J dropped 4 bases, with 13 bases sitting between them. This CDR3 spans 15 amino acids. Germline V lookup: CDR1 LNHDA, CDR2 SQIVND (reference sequence). CDR3 region: CASSIQDSRADTQYF. The CDR3, as DNA: TGTGCCAGTAGTATACAGGACAGCCGTGCAGATACGCAGTATTTT. Complete variable domain (other parts from reference TRBV19 and TRBJ2-3): DGGITQSPKYLFRKEGQNVTLSCEQNLNHDAMYWYRQDPGQGLRLIYYSQIVNDFQKGDIAEGYSVSREKKESFPLTVTSAQKNPTAFYLCASSIQDSRADTQYFGPGTRLTVL.

This CDR3 is CASSPPGDYNEQFF. DNA for the CDR3: TGTGCCAGCAGTCCACCGGGAGATTACAATGAGCAGTTCTTC. This chain joins TRBV28 and TRBJ2-1; tentatively, D is TRBD2 (6 bases). Germline assignment: CDR1 MDHEN and CDR2 SYDVKM. V was cut by 5 bases and J by 4 bases, with 12 bases left in between. This CDR3 contains 14 residues. Complete variable domain (other parts from reference TRBV28 and TRBJ2-1): DVKVTQSSRYLVKRTGEKVFLECVQDMDHENMFWYRQDPGLGLRLIYFSYDVKMKEKGDIPEGYSVSREKKERFSLILESASTNQTSMYLCASSPPGDYNEQFFGPGTRLTVL.

This clone was counted only a few times. The chain joins TRBV27 to TRBJ1-1, with 8 bases aligning to TRBD1. The CDR3 spans 16 residues. Trimming cost V 8 bases and J 4 bases; bases outside gene matches: 15. Germline V lookup: CDR1 MNHEY, CDR2 SMNVEV (reference sequence). As DNA, the CDR3 is TGTGCCAGCCCCCTTCCTCTTGGACAGGGCCCCACTGAAGCTTTCTTT. As protein: CASPLPLGQGPTEAFF.

The chain links TRBV7-8 to TRBJ2-6; 7 bases match TRBD1. This CDR3 is built from 15 residues. The J segment lost 3 bases and the V segment lost 7 bases, leaving 6 bases of the junction unmatched. Germline V gene data show CDR1 as SGHVS and CDR2 as FQNEAQ. This CDR3 reads CASKQGGGGANVLTF. CDR3 in DNA: TGTGCCAGCAAGCAAGGGGGCGGTGGGGCCAACGTCCTGACTTTC.

This chain connects TRBV5-4 to TRBJ2-3; D perhaps matches TRBD1 (6 bases). Germline CDR1 and CDR2: SGHNT and YYREEE (reference sequence). The CDR3 sequence is 16 residues long. V shed 4 bases and J shed 6 bases, with 21 bases lying between them. The CDR3 region has the DNA TGTGCCAGCAGCCTGGAAGATTCAGGGGTCCGGGATACGCAGTATTTT. As protein: CASSLEDSGVRDTQYF.

The rearrangement uses TRBV4-2 and TRBJ1-2; 7 nucleotides agree with TRBD1. This CDR3 is 15 amino acids long. Germline loops: CDR1 LGHNA, CDR2 YNFKEQ. The V and J ends lost 0 bases and 4 bases, in that order; junction bases with no gene match: 5. CDR3 protein: CASSQDVGGRYGYTF. CDR3 nucleotides: TGTGCCAGCAGCCAAGATGTAGGGGGCCGCTATGGCTACACCTTC.

This clone appeared a few times. The chain links TRBV6-5 to TRBJ2-2; unclear D gene. The V gene lost 5 bases and the J gene lost 7 bases, with 11 bases spanning the gap. Germline loops: CDR1 MNHEY, CDR2 SVGAGI. This CDR3 is built from 13 residues. The CDR3 region has the DNA TGTGCCAGCAGTACCCAGATTGACGGGGAGCTGTTTTTT. It yields the protein CASSTQIDGELFF.

The chain employs TRBV6-6 and TRBJ2-6; D call uncertain. V lost 3 bases and J lost 3, with 12 bases in between. The CDR3 extends over 16 amino acids. Germline loops: CDR1 MNHNY, CDR2 SVGAGI (reference sequence). This CDR3 is CASSYASRSGANVLTF. For the CDR3, the DNA is TGTGCCAGCAGTTATGCATCCCGCAGTGGGGCCAACGTCCTGACTTTC.

This clone was observed a few times. This sequence joins TRBV27 and TRBJ2-2, with 7 bases identical to TRBD1. This CDR3 contains 15 residues. The germline gives CDR1 MNHEY, CDR2 SMNVEV (reference sequence). V lost 4 bases and J lost 7; bases outside the gene matches: 9. The DNA for the CDR3 is TGTGCCAGCAGTTATTCGACAGGGATCGGCGGGGAGCTGTTTTTT. Translated: CASSYSTGIGGELFF.

This clone was recorded a few times. The rearrangement uses TRBV5-4 and TRBJ1-1; D not resolved. In germline, CDR1 is SGHNT, CDR2 YYREEE (reference sequence). Trimming left V 1 base short and J 1 base short, with 8 bases between. This CDR3 comprises 14 residues. The CDR3: CASSLTAENTEAFF. The DNA of the CDR3 is TGTGCCAGCAGCTTGACCGCAGAGAACACTGAAGCTTTCTTT. Full variable domain (rest looked up from reference TRBV5-4 and TRBJ1-1): ETGVTQSPTHLIKTRGQQVTLRCSSQSGHNTVSWYQQALGQGPQFIFQYYREEENGRGNFPPRFSGLQFPNYSSELNVNALELDDSALYLCASSLTAENTEAFFGQGTRLTVV.

The J gene is TRBJ2-2, the V gene TRBV27; possibly TRBD2 for D (5 bases). Trimming removed 2 bases at V and 0 bases at J, with 7 bases between. This CDR3 contains 15 residues. CDR1 and CDR2 from the germline V gene are MNHEY and SMNVEV (reference sequence). The CDR3 spells CASSLREANTGELFF. DNA of the CDR3: TGTGCCAGCAGTTTACGGGAAGCGAACACCGGGGAGCTGTTTTTT.

In nucleotides, the CDR3 is TGTGCCAGCAGCCAGCGGCTAGCCAAAAACATTCAGTACTTC. As protein: CASSQRLAKNIQYF. This chain joins TRBV7-2 and TRBJ2-4; perhaps TRBD2 as D (5 bases). Germline loops: CDR1 SGHTA, CDR2 FQGNSA. The length of the CDR3 is 14 residues. V gave up 5 bases and J gave up 0 bases, with 8 bases separating them.

CDR3 in amino acids: CASSSDPGGEKLFF. The CDR3 DNA reads TGTGCCAGCAGTTCCGACCCGGGTGGCGAAAAACTGTTTTTT. The chain employs TRBV27 and TRBJ1-4, with unresolved D. The germline CDR1 and CDR2 sequences are MNHEY and SMNVEV (reference sequence). There are 14 residues in the CDR3. The ends were cut back, 4 bases at V and 8 bases at J, with 14 bases in the middle.

V usage is TRBV10-3 and J usage is TRBJ2-7; 8 nucleotides line up with TRBD1. V lost 6 bases, J lost 6 bases, and 7 bases stayed unmatched. CDR1 and CDR2 from the germline V gene are ENHRY and SYGVKD. CDR3 length: 13 amino acids. The chain's CDR3 is CAISYQGAVEQYF. DNA of the CDR3: TGTGCCATCAGCTATCAGGGGGCAGTCGAGCAGTACTTC.

The chain is built from TRBV2 and TRBJ2-5; D might be TRBD1 (6 bases). The germline CDR1 and CDR2 sequences are SNHLY and FYNNEI. The CDR3 sequence is 14 residues long. Trimming took off 9 bases at V and 5 bases at J, with 19 bases between the two ends. The CDR3 bases are TGTGCCAGGGGTCATGGGGGCAGGGAGGAGACCCAGTACTTC. Its translation: CARGHGGREETQYF.

V is TRBV14 and J is TRBJ2-1, with TRBD2 identical over 10 bases. The ends lost 5 bases at V and 7 bases at J; junction bases unmatched: 11. Germline loops: CDR1 SGHDN, CDR2 FVKESK. CDR3 length equals 16 residues. The DNA for the CDR3 is TGTGCCAGCAGCGGCCCCGGGACTAGCGTTTTAAATGAGCAGTTCTTC. Translated, it gives CASSGPGTSVLNEQFF.

V is TRBV7-2 and J is TRBJ2-4; 8 nucleotides match TRBD2. Losses at the gene ends were 6 bases for V and 9 bases for J; bases not matched to a gene: 16. The CDR3 loop spans 16 amino acids. Germline CDR1 SGHTA, CDR2 FQGNSA. CDR3 sequence (DNA): TGTGCCAGCAGACCCGGGACTAGGGGGGGAGGGGGCATTCAGTACTTC. Protein product: CASRPGTRGGGGIQYF.